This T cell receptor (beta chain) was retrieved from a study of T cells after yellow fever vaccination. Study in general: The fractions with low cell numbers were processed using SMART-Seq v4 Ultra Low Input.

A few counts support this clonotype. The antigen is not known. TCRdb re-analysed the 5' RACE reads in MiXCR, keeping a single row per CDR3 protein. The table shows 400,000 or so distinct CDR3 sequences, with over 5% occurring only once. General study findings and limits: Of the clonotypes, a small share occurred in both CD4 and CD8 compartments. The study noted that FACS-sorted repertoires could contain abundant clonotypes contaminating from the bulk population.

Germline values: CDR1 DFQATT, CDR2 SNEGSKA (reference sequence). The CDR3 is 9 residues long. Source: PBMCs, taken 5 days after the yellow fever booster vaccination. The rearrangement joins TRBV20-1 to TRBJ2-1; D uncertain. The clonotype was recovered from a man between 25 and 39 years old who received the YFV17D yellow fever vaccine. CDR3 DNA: TGCAGCGCTGGGGTTGAGCAGTTCTTC. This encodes CSAGVEQFF.